One and the same sample provided the 27 T cell receptor beta chains below, sequenced in a study of OX40 agonist ivuxolimab in advanced cancers. TCRdb's copy holds only in-frame clones and misses some; the assay was immunoSEQ multiplex PCR. The table shows over 55,000 clones, with roughly 89% occurring only once. The sample in question was CD4+ or CD8+ T cells sorted from blood, obtained in a trial of the OX40 agonist ivuxolimab. The source of these receptors is an adult with an advanced solid tumor such as melanoma, head and neck, liver or kidney cancer.

The J gene is TRBJ2-1, the V gene TRBV10-2; D is unresolved. The CDR3 is 15 residues long. The germline CDR1 and CDR2 sequences are WSHSY and SAAADI. V dropped 6 bases and J dropped 0 bases, with 12 bases sitting between them. CDR3 loop: CASSPVGSSYNEQFF. The CDR3 bases are TGCGCCAGCAGCCCCGTCGGCAGCTCCTACAATGAGCAGTTCTTC.

The genes are TRBV18 and TRBJ2-1, with D possibly being TRBD1 (6 bases). The CDR3 has 15 residues. V lost 2 bases and J lost 0, with 8 bases in between. Germline V gives CDR1 KGHSH, CDR2 LQKENI. In DNA form, the CDR3 reads TGTGCCAGCTCACCAGACAGGAGCTCCTACAATGAGCAGTTCTTC. It specifies CASSPDRSSYNEQFF.

The rearrangement links TRBV9 to TRBJ2-5; D uncertain. The J call may be wrong; the DNA end is better matched by TRBJ2-7. Looked up from germline, CDR1 is SGDLS and CDR2 is YYNGEE. The CDR3 has 12 residues. The CDR3 coding sequence is TGTGCCAGCAGCCGAGAGCTGGGCGAGCAGTACTTC. It specifies CASSRELGEQYF.

The genes are TRBV6-6 and TRBJ1-2; D is perhaps TRBD1 (5 bases). Trimming took off 2 bases at V and 6 bases at J, with 13 bases between the two ends. Germline loops: CDR1 MNHNY, CDR2 SVGAGI (reference sequence). This CDR3 contains 14 residues. CDR3 sequence (DNA): TGTGCCAGCAGTTACCGAGGTGGGACGGATGGCTACACCTTC. It is translated as CASSYRGGTDGYTF.

The chain carries TRBV4-1 and TRBJ1-1; unclear D gene. The V end was cut by 0 bases, the J end by 6 bases, with 11 bases between. The CDR3 consists of 14 residues. Germline V gene data show CDR1 as MGHRA and CDR2 as YSYEKL. CDR3 sequence: CASSQEEWRPEAFF. The CDR3 nucleotides read TGCGCCAGCAGCCAAGAAGAATGGAGGCCTGAAGCTTTCTTT.

The chain couples TRBV6-5 to TRBJ1-1, with D unresolved. V shed 9 bases and J shed 4 bases, with 9 bases lying between them. CDR3 length: 11 amino acids. Germline lookup yields CDR1 MNHEY and CDR2 SVGAGI. The CDR3 here is CASFRGTEAFF. In DNA form, the CDR3 reads TGTGCCAGTTTCCGCGGCACTGAAGCTTTCTTT.

The J gene is TRBJ1-5, the V gene TRBV19; D is perhaps TRBD1 (6 bases). From germline, CDR1 is LNHDA and CDR2 SQIVND (reference sequence). CDR3 length: 15 amino acids. V was trimmed by 10 bases and J by 0 bases, leaving 16 bases between them. The CDR3 spells CATARGASSNQPQHF. In DNA form, the CDR3 reads TGTGCCACCGCCAGGGGTGCTAGTAGCAATCAGCCCCAGCATTTT. Supplemented by reference TRBV19 and TRBJ1-5, the full variable domain reads DGGITQSPKYLFRKEGQNVTLSCEQNLNHDAMYWYRQDPGQGLRLIYYSQIVNDFQKGDIAEGYSVSREKKESFPLTVTSAQKNPTAFYLCATARGASSNQPQHFGDGTRLSIL.

The chain is built from TRBV19 and TRBJ2-6; the match to TRBD1 covers 8 bases. Trimming at V came to 5 bases and at J to 1 base, leaving 7 bases not matched to a gene. The CDR3 has 17 amino acids. Germline V gene sequence: CDR1 LNHDA, CDR2 SQIVND (reference sequence). CDR3 DNA: TGTGCCAGTAGTCCCGGGACAGGACAATCTGGGGCCAACGTCCTGACTTTC. It codes for CASSPGTGQSGANVLTF.

The J gene is TRBJ2-5, the V gene TRBV5-4, with 11 bases matching TRBD1. CDR1 and CDR2 from the germline V gene are SGHNT and YYREEE (reference sequence). V trimming: 2 bases; J trimming: 5 bases; junction bases outside the gene matches: 8. This CDR3 region has 16 residues. This chain's CDR3 is CASSLPGTGGGETQYF. The DNA for the CDR3 is TGTGCCAGCAGCTTACCCGGGACAGGGGGTGGGGAGACCCAGTACTTC.

The genes are TRBV7-9 and TRBJ2-3; D not certain. Germline assignment: CDR1 SEHNR and CDR2 FQNEAQ (reference sequence). The V gene lost 2 bases and the J gene lost 5 bases, with 5 bases spanning the gap. The CDR3 loop spans 12 amino acids. The CDR3 region has the DNA TGTGCCAGCAGCTTAACTGGAGATACGCAGTATTTT. It is translated as CASSLTGDTQYF.

The chain employs TRBV11-2 and TRBJ2-2; D remains ambiguous. The CDR3 is 16 residues long. Germline CDR1 and CDR2: SGHAT and FQNNGV. V gave up 5 bases and J gave up 3 bases, with 16 bases separating them. CDR3 protein: CASSPRVGTYTGELFF. CDR3 bases: TGTGCCAGCAGCCCCCGAGTAGGAACTTACACCGGGGAGCTGTTTTTT.

The genes are TRBV4-1 and TRBJ2-1, with 12 positions matching TRBD2. Germline V gene lookup returns CDR1 MGHRA and CDR2 YSYEKL. V shed 0 bases, J shed 4 bases, and the junction held 4 bases outside the gene matches. The CDR3 runs to 17 residues. CDR3 amino acids: CASSQEPLAGGYNEQFF. DNA for the CDR3: TGCGCCAGCAGCCAAGAACCACTAGCGGGGGGTTACAATGAGCAGTTCTTC.

The chain carries TRBV7-2 and TRBJ2-3; 7 bases fit TRBD1. The CDR3 totals 16 residues. V lost 5 bases and J lost 2; bases outside the gene matches: 10. Germline-derived CDR1 and CDR2 are SGHTA and FQGNSA. The CDR3 loop reads CASSRKDRSPTDTQYF. The CDR3 DNA sequence: TGTGCCAGCAGCCGTAAGGACAGGTCGCCCACAGATACGCAGTATTTT.

The chain carries TRBV2 and TRBJ2-3, with TRBD2 matching 14 bases. The CDR3 length is 17 residues. With V trimmed by 5 bases and J by 1 base, 5 bases remained unmatched. In germline, CDR1 is SNHLY, CDR2 FYNNEI. This chain's CDR3 is CASSRGLAGGGTDTQYF. DNA for the CDR3: TGTGCCAGCAGTCGAGGACTAGCGGGGGGCGGCACAGATACGCAGTATTTT.

V is TRBV5-1 and J is TRBJ2-1; 9 positions match TRBD1. V lost 4 bases to trimming and J lost 2 bases; unmatched junction nucleotides: 4. CDR1 SGHRS and CDR2 YFSETQ come from the germline V gene. This CDR3 region has 15 residues. The CDR3, as DNA: TGCGCCAGCAGCACAAGGACAGGGGCCTACAATGAGCAGTTCTTC. As protein: CASSTRTGAYNEQFF.

The rearrangement uses TRBV7-8 and TRBJ2-1; D is perhaps TRBD2 (5 bases). V lost 4 bases, J lost 8 bases, and 9 bases lay in between. CDR3 length: 12 amino acids. The germline CDR1 and CDR2 sequences are SGHVS and FQNEAQ. CDR3 amino acids: CASSYQRHEQFF. CDR3 coding DNA: TGTGCCAGCAGCTACCAGCGGCATGAGCAGTTCTTC.

The rearrangement uses TRBV18 and TRBJ2-7; 9 positions match TRBD1. This CDR3 is 16 amino acids long. Germline CDR1 and CDR2: KGHSH and LQKENI. J gave up 2 bases and V 3 bases, and 8 bases lay outside the gene matches. The CDR3 protein is CASSPQPRTGAYEQYF. CDR3 bases: TGTGCCAGCTCACCCCAACCCCGGACAGGGGCCTACGAGCAGTACTTC.

The chain links TRBV7-8 to TRBJ2-7; 8 nucleotides align to TRBD1. Germline trimming cut 5 bases from V and 5 bases from J; bases unmatched to any gene: 8. The CDR3 runs to 14 residues. Germline lookup yields CDR1 SGHVS and CDR2 FQNEAQ. CDR3: CASSIPGQANEQYF. Written as DNA, the CDR3 is TGTGCCAGCAGCATTCCGGGACAGGCTAACGAGCAGTACTTC.

This sequence joins TRBV6-1 and TRBJ2-5, with 7 bases aligning to TRBD2. The germline V gene has CDR1 MNHNS and CDR2 SASEGT. The V segment lost 5 bases and the J segment 3 bases; nucleotides outside the gene matches: 6. The CDR3 spans 14 residues. In DNA form, the CDR3 reads TGTGCCAGCAGTTCCTTCGGGGGGAAAGAGACCCAGTACTTC. Translation: CASSSFGGKETQYF.

This rearrangement joins TRBV12-5 to TRBJ2-6, with a weak D call TRBD2 (5 bases). V gave up 3 bases and J gave up 3 bases, with 15 bases separating them. This CDR3 has 17 residues. CDR1 is LGHNT, CDR2 FRNRAP, per germline. DNA for the CDR3: TGTGCTAGTGGTTTTGTGGCGGGTACCTTTGGGGCCAACGTCCTGACTTTC. As protein: CASGFVAGTFGANVLTF.

This rearrangement joins TRBV2 to TRBJ2-1, with 8 positions matching TRBD2. Germline V gives CDR1 SNHLY, CDR2 FYNNEI. The CDR3 is 14 residues long. The V gene end was trimmed by 8 bases and the J gene end by 7 bases; junction bases not matched to a gene: 10. DNA of the CDR3: TGTGCCAGCTCTCGGAACCCGGGGGGGAATGAGCAGTTCTTC. Translating it yields CASSRNPGGNEQFF. The variable domain in full, completed from reference TRBV2 and TRBJ2-1, reads EPEVTQTPSHQVTQMGQEVILRCVPISNHLYFYWYRQILGQKVEFLVSFYNNEISEKSEIFDDQFSVERPDGSNFTLKIRSTKLEDSAMYFCASSRNPGGNEQFFGPGTRLTVL.

V is TRBV4-2 and J is TRBJ2-1, with D possibly TRBD1 on 5 matching bases. Trimming shortened V by 3 bases and J by 4 bases, and 10 bases separated the two germline ends. This CDR3 is built from 14 residues. Germline loops: CDR1 LGHNA, CDR2 YNFKEQ. The CDR3 here is CASSQGKGYNEQFF. The CDR3 DNA follows: TGTGCCAGCAGCCAGGGGAAGGGGTACAATGAGCAGTTCTTC.

The rearrangement uses TRBV18 and TRBJ2-1; 9 nucleotides line up with TRBD2. CDR3 length: 14 residues. From germline, CDR1 is KGHSH and CDR2 LQKENI. With V trimmed by 3 bases and J by 4 bases, 1 base remained unmatched. The CDR3 loop is CASSPTSGYNEQFF. CDR3 sequence (DNA): TGTGCCAGCTCACCGACTAGCGGATACAATGAGCAGTTCTTC.

The chain links TRBV5-6 to TRBJ2-5; 7 bases fit TRBD1. With 6 bases clipped from V and 0 bases from J, the junction kept 5 bases outside the gene matches. The germline V gene encodes CDR1 SGHDT and CDR2 YYEEEE. The CDR3 length is 14 residues. This CDR3 reads CASTPRGYQETQYF. CDR3 DNA: TGTGCCAGCACCCCCAGGGGGTACCAAGAGACCCAGTACTTC. Full variable domain (remainder filled in from reference TRBV5-6 and TRBJ2-5): DAGVTQSPTHLIKTRGQQVTLRCSPKSGHDTVSWYQQALGQGPQFIFQYYEEEERQRGNFPDRFSGHQFPNYSSELNVNALLLGDSALYLCASTPRGYQETQYFGPGTRLLVL.

The chain uses TRBV7-9 and TRBJ2-1; 7 bases line up with TRBD1. Trimming removed 3 bases from V and 3 bases from J; junction bases left unmatched: 2. Germline lookup yields CDR1 SEHNR and CDR2 FQNEAQ (reference sequence). The CDR3 is made up of 14 amino acids. Here the CDR3 DNA reads TGTGCCAGCAGCTTTTGGGACAGCTACAATGAGCAGTTCTTC. Translation gives CASSFWDSYNEQFF. Full variable domain (missing parts from reference TRBV7-9 and TRBJ2-1): DTGVSQNPRHKITKRGQNVTFRCDPISEHNRLYWYRQTLGQGPEFLTYFQNEAQLEKSRLLSDRFSAERPKGSFSTLEIQRTEQGDSAMYLCASSFWDSYNEQFFGPGTRLTVL.

The V call is TRBV2, the J call TRBJ2-2; no clear D. Germline V gives CDR1 SNHLY, CDR2 FYNNEI. V lost 5 bases and J 5 bases, leaving 18 bases between the germline ends. This CDR3 spans 16 amino acids. Written as DNA, the CDR3 is TGTGCCAGCAGTCTTCTATCGGCAGCGAGAACCGGGGAGCTGTTTTTT. Its translation is CASSLLSAARTGELFF.

The rearrangement uses TRBV6-1 and TRBJ2-3; a weak D match, TRBD2 (6 bases). The CDR3 totals 12 residues. Germline CDR1 is MNHNS and CDR2 is SASEGT. Trimming pared 7 bases from V and 3 bases from J, leaving 8 bases between. The CDR3, as DNA: TGTGCCAGCAAACGGGGGACAGATACGCAGTATTTT. Its protein product is CASKRGTDTQYF.